Sequencing of this T cell receptor (beta chain) was carried out in a study of T cell responses to AZD1222 COVID-19 vaccine. Worth noting for this clone: Antigen specificity is unknown.

Study conclusions and caveats: When two AZD1222 doses had been given, Spike-specific TCR breadth and depth rose. CD4 TCRs linked to vaccination spanned spike, dominating at 160-218 and 743-854. There were mostly white British donors and more females than males, and clonal diversity was possibly underestimated.

This CDR3 is built from 11 residues. Germline CDR1 reads SNHLY; CDR2 reads FYNNEI. Using immunoSEQ multiplex PCR, the repertoire was profiled, and TCRdb retains in-frame clones only, with some absent. The repertoire holds some 180,000 clones, with more than 80% as singletons. J is TRBJ2-1 and V is TRBV2, with TRBD1 identical over 8 bases. The starting material was peripheral blood, obtained 28 days after the second dose of the MenACWY control vaccine. This clonotype was obtained from an adult who received the MenACWY meningococcal vaccine as a control. CDR3 region: CTDRAYNEQFF. As DNA, the CDR3 is TGTACGGACAGGGCCTACAATGAGCAGTTCTTC.